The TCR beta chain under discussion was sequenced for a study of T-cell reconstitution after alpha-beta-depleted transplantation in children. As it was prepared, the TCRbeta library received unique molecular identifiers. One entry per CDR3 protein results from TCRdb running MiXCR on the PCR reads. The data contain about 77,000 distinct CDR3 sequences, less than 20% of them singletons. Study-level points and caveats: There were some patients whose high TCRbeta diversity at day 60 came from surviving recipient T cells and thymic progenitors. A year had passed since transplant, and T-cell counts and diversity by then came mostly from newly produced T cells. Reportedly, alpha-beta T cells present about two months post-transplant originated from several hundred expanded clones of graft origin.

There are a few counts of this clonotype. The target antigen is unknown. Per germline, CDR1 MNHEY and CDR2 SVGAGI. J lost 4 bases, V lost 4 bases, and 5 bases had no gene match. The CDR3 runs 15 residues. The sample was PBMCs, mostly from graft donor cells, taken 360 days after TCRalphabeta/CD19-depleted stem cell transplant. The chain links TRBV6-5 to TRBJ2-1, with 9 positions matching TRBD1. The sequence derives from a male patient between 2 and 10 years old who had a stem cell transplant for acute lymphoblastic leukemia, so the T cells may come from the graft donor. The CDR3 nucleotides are TGTGCCAGCAGTTCCACAGGGGGCTTGTACAATGAGCAGTTCTTC. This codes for CASSSTGGLYNEQFF.